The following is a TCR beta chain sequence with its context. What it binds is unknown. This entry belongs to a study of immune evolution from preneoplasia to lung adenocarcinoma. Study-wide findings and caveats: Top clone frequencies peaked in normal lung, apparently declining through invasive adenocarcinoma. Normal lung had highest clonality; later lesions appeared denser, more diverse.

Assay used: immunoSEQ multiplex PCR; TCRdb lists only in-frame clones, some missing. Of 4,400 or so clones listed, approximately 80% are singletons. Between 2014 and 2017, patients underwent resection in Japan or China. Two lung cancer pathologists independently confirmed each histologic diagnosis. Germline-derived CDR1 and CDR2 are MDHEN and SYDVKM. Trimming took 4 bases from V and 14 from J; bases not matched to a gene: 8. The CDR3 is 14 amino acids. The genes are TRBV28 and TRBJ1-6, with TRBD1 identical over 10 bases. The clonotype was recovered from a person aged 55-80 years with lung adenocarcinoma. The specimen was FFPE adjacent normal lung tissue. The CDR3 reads CASSSGQGLGALHF. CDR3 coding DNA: TGTGCCAGCAGTTCGGGACAGGGGCTAGGGGCCCTCCACTTT.